This T cell receptor (beta chain) comes out of a study of T cells in Graves' hyperthyroidism and ophthalmopathy. Study-wide results and caveats: Expanded thyroid clonotypes (above 0.001) were mostly also found in blood. From stable hyperthyroidism, ophthalmopathy was separated by a 13 V-J model.

Using RNA transcripts as the source, TCR beta CDR3 regions were amplified. In the first-round RT-PCR of the TCR CDR3, the HTBI primer set was used. TCRdb itself ran the multiplex PCR reads through MiXCR, one entry per CDR3 protein. The sample has 450,000 to 600,000 distinct CDR3 sequences, 14% seen once. On this clonotype: Its antigen remains unknown.

The study excluded patients with uncontrolled infection, other autoimmune disease, pregnancy or lactation. Based on clinical symptoms, serum thyroxine and TRAb, thyroid ultrasound and orbital computed tomography, diagnoses were reached. The source of this sequence is a woman between 40 and 50 years old with Graves' hyperthyroidism. The sequenced material came from blood.

The CDR3 reads CSGRVRSTSTDTQYF. The CDR3 DNA is TGCAGCGGTCGGGTACGATCGACTAGCACAGATACGCAGTATTTT. This chain links TRBV29-1 with TRBJ2-3, with D uncertain. CDR3 size: 15 residues. Germline V gene lookup returns CDR1 SQVTM and CDR2 ANQGSEA. The V end lost 7 bases, the J end lost 0 bases, and 17 bases lay between the germline ends.